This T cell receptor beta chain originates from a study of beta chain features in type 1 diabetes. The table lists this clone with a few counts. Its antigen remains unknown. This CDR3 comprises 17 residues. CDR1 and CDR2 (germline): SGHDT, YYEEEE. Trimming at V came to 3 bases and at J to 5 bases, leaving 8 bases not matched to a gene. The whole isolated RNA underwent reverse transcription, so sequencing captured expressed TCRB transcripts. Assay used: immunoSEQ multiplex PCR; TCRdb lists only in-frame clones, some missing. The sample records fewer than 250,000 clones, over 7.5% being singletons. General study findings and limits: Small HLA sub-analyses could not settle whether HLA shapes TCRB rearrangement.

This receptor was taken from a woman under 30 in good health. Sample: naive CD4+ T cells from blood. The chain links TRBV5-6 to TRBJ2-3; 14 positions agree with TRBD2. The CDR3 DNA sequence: TGTGCCAGCAGCTGGACTGGACTAGCGGGAGGAGTAGATACGCAGTATTTT. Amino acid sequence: CASSWTGLAGGVDTQYF.